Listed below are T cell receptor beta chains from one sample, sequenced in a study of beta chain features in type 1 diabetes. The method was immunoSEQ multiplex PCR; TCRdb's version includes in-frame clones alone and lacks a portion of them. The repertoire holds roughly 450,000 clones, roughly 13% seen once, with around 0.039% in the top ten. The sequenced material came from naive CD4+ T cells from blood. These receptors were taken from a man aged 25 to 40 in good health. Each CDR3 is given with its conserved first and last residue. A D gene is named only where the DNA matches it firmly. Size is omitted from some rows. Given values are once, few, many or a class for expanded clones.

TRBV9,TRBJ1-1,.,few,CASSVTGNTEAFF,TGTGCCAGCAGTGTAACAGGTAACACTGAAGCTTTCTTT
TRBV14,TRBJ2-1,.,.,CASSQDRRNEQFF,TGTGCCAGCAGCCAAGATCGCCGGAATGAGCAGTTCTTC
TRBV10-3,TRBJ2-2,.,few,CAKNREPTGELFF,TGTGCCAAAAACAGGGAGCCCACCGGGGAGCTGTTTTTT
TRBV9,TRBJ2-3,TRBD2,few,CASSLAASTDTQYF,TGTGCCAGCAGCCTAGCGGCTAGCACAGATACGCAGTATTTT
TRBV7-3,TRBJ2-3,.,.,CASSPRHADTQYF,TGTGCCAGCAGCCCAAGACACGCAGATACGCAGTATTTT
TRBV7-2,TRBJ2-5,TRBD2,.,CASSTWTSGTKETQYF,TGTGCCAGCAGCACCTGGACTAGCGGGACCAAAGAGACCCAGTACTTC
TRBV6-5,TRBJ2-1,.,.,CASRLDSLMYNEQFF,TGTGCCAGCAGACTGGACTCCTTAATGTACAATGAGCAGTTCTTC
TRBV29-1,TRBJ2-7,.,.,CSVEDVGGSYEQYF,TGCAGCGTTGAAGATGTCGGGGGATCCTACGAGCAGTACTTC
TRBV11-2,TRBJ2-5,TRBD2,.,CASSTSGGAEWETQYF,TGTGCCAGCAGCACGAGCGGGGGGGCGGAGTGGGAGACCCAGTACTTC
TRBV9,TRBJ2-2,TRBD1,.,CASSAFRQGNTGELFF,TGTGCCAGCAGCGCATTCCGACAGGGGAACACCGGGGAGCTGTTTTTT
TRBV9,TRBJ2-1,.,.,CASSAQTRVFTNEQFF,TGTGCCAGCAGCGCACAAACTAGGGTCTTTACCAATGAGCAGTTCTTC
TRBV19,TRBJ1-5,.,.,CASSIGVGVNQPQHF,TGTGCCAGTAGTATAGGAGTTGGTGTCAATCAGCCCCAGCATTTT
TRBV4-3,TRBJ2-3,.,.,CASSQDTLSGPDTQYF,TGCGCCAGCAGCCAAGACACATTAAGCGGACCAGATACGCAGTATTTT
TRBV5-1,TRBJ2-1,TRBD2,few,CASSLMPTSGRSNEQFF,TGCGCCAGCAGCTTGATGCCTACTAGCGGGAGGTCGAATGAGCAGTTCTTC
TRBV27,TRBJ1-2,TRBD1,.,CASSRKGQGAYGYTF,TGTGCCAGCAGCCGCAAGGGACAGGGGGCATATGGCTACACCTTC
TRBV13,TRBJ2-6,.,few,CASSLSGANVLTF,TGTGCCAGCAGCTTATCCGGGGCCAACGTCCTGACTTTC
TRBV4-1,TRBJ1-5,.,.,CASSQANSGVGQPQHF,TGCGCCAGCAGCCAAGCGAACTCGGGCGTGGGTCAGCCCCAGCATTTT
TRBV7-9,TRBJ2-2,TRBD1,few,CASSRQGAGTGELFF,TGTGCCAGCAGCCGACAGGGGGCCGGCACCGGGGAGCTGTTTTTT
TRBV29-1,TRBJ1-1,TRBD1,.,CSGQGYPNTEAFF,TGCAGTGGACAGGGATACCCAAACACTGAAGCTTTCTTT
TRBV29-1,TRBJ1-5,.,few,CSVETGGVGQPQHF,TGCAGCGTTGAGACTGGCGGGGTCGGGCAGCCCCAGCATTTT
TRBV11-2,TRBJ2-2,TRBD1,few,CASSLTGAGELFF,TGTGCCAGCAGCCTTACAGGGGCCGGGGAGCTGTTTTTT
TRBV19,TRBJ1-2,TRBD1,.,CASSFQGAYNYGYTF,TGTGCCAGTAGTTTTCAGGGGGCATATAACTATGGCTACACCTTC
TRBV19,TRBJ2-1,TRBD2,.,CASTGGGKQFF,TGTGCCAGTACTGGCGGGGGGAAGCAGTTCTTC
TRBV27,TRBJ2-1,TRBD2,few,CASSTRLAGTNEQFF,TGTGCCAGCAGTACGCGACTAGCGGGAACGAATGAGCAGTTCTTC
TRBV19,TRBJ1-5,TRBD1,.,CASSRAGTGDQPQHF,TGTGCCAGTAGTAGGGCTGGGACAGGGGACCAGCCCCAGCATTTT
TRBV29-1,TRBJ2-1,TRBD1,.,CSVERARGIANEQFF,TGCAGCGTTGAACGGGCCAGGGGGATAGCGAATGAGCAGTTCTTC
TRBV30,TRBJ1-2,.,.,CAWGTGNYGYTF,TGTGCCTGGGGGACCGGAAACTATGGCTACACCTTC
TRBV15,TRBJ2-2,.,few,CATSRVDSNTGELFF,TGTGCCACCAGCAGAGTTGACTCGAACACCGGGGAGCTGTTTTTT
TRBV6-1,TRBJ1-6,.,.,CASSEFRLHF,TGTGCCAGCAGTGAATTTCGCCTCCACTTT
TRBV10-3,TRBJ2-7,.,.,CAISEPSRPVSSF,TGTGCCATCAGTGAGCCCAGTCGGCCTGTTTCGTCCTTC
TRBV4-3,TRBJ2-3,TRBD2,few,CASSLLGLGTDTQYF,TGCGCCAGCAGCCTTCTGGGACTAGGCACAGATACGCAGTATTTT
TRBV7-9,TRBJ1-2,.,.,CASSRAVGQGNGYTF,TGTGCCAGCAGCCGGGCAGTTGGGCAGGGTAATGGCTACACCTTC
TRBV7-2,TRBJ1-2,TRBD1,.,CASSWRQGESYTF,TGTGCCAGCAGCTGGCGACAGGGTGAAAGCTACACCTTC
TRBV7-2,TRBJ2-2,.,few,CATKASGELFF,TGTGCCACCAAAGCGTCCGGGGAGCTGTTTTTT
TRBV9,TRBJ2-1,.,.,CASSVEAAPSYNEQFF,TGTGCCAGCAGCGTAGAGGCAGCTCCCTCCTACAATGAGCAGTTCTTC
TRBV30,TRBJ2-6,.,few,CAWSSGQGVSGANVLTF,TGTGCCTGGAGCTCGGGACAAGGGGTTTCAGGGGCCAACGTCCTGACTTTC
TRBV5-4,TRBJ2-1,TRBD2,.,CASSLVPSGGTYNEQFF,TGTGCCAGCAGCTTAGTCCCTAGCGGGGGGACCTACAATGAGCAGTTCTTC
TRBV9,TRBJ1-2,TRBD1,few,CASSVDAGGRYGYTF,TGTGCCAGCAGCGTAGATGCAGGGGGAAGGTATGGCTACACCTTC
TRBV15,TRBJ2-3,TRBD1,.,CATTMGVDRAADTQYF,TGTGCCACCACGATGGGGGTAGACAGGGCGGCAGATACGCAGTATTTT
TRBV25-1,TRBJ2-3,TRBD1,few,CASSDSGTVTDTQYF,TGTGCCAGCAGTGACTCTGGGACAGTAACAGATACGCAGTATTTT
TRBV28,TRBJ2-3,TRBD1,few,CASSPTTGGTDTQYF,TGTGCCAGCAGTCCCACGACAGGGGGCACAGATACGCAGTATTTT
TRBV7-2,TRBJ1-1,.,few,CASSLADTGNTEAFF,TGTGCCAGCAGCTTGGCGGATACAGGAAACACTGAAGCTTTCTTT
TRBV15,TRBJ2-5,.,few,CATSRDVAIGTQYF,TGTGCCACCAGCAGAGATGTGGCCATAGGGACCCAGTACTTC
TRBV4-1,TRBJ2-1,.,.,CASSQDYGEQFF,TGCGCCAGCAGCCAAGATTACGGTGAGCAGTTCTTC
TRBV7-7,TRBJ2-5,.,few,CASSPIQETVQYF,TGTGCTAGCAGCCCAATACAAGAGACGGTCCAGTACTTC
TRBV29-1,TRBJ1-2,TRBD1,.,CSATDRARGYTF,TGCAGCGCCACCGACAGGGCACGGGGCTACACCTTC
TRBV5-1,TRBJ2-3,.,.,CASSLSFDDTQYF,TGCGCCAGCAGCTTGTCTTTTGATGATACGCAGTATTTT
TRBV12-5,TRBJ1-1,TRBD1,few,CASGTGTGGALDTEAFF,TGTGCTAGTGGTACCGGGACAGGGGGCGCCTTAGACACTGAAGCTTTCTTT
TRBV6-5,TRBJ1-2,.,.,CASSYSQVPYGYTF,TGTGCCAGCAGTTACTCCCAGGTACCCTATGGCTACACCTTC
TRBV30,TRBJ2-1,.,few,CAWTRGGYEQFF,TGTGCCTGGACCCGGGGTGGGTATGAGCAGTTCTTC
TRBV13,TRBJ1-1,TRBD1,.,CASSHLQGASVNTEAFF,TGTGCCAGCAGCCACCTGCAGGGGGCATCGGTGAACACTGAAGCTTTCTTT
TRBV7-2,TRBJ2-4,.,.,CASSVGGIQYF,TGTGCCAGCAGCGTCGGGGGCATTCAGTACTTC
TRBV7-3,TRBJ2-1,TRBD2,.,CASSTGTSGPPYNEQFF,TGTGCCAGCAGCACCGGGACTAGCGGGCCCCCCTACAATGAGCAGTTCTTC
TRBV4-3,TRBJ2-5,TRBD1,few,CASSQDGTGVKETQYF,TGCGCCAGCAGCCAAGACGGGACAGGGGTGAAGGAGACCCAGTACTTC
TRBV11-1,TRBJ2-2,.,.,CASSLEAGFDGELFF,TGTGCCAGCAGCTTAGAGGCCGGATTTGACGGGGAGCTGTTTTTT